The entry below gives a single T cell receptor (beta chain) sequence along with its context. The antigen is unknown. A junction end diverges from the germline sequence, so it may reflect a read error. Combining a sample-barcoded 5' primer with a J-beta primer mix, a second PCR ran for roughly 7 to 12 cycles. TCRdb reprocessed the 5' RACE reads with MiXCR, giving one entry per CDR3 protein. The table lists hundreds of thousands of distinct CDR3 sequences, 25% to 30% of them singletons. This CDR3 is built from 14 residues. CDR1 SGHRS and CDR2 YFSETQ come from the germline V gene. This record comes from a study of blood T cells in healthy people across ages. Study-wide points: Long-lived donors had more naive CD4+ cells and higher diversity than aged donors.

Sequencing was carried out using blood. The chain joins TRBV5-1 to TRBJ2-2; TRBD2 agrees at 7 bases. The receptor was isolated from a woman in her seventies in good health. CDR3 protein: CASRPHGGSGEPFF. The CDR3 DNA sequence: TGCGCCAGCAGACCACACGGGGGAAGCGGGGAGCCGTTTTTT.